This T cell receptor beta chain comes out of a study of blood T cell repertoires in COVID-19. Study-level background: Sites in the United States, Italy and Spain provided acute and convalescent COVID-19 samples. The analysed material was cDNA or gDNA that came from T cells, B-cell-depleted T cells, or PBMCs.

In the original processing: Estimation of nucleated cell counts was performed using reference gene primer amplification. Clones were sequenced by immunoSEQ multiplex PCR, and TCRdb holds only the in-frame ones, with some missing. V and J calls and clone size follow that table, whereas D and trimming were derived from the DNA. Of some 78,000 clones in the sample, around nine tenths were seen once. Germline CDR1 and CDR2: SGHVS and FQNEAQ. The trim removed 6 bases at V and 8 bases at J, leaving 7 bases unmatched. This CDR3 comprises 15 residues. The sample comprised peripheral blood. This receptor was taken from a woman aged 80 or over with active or convalescent COVID-19. The V gene is TRBV7-8, the J gene TRBJ1-6, with TRBD1 matching over 10 bases. The CDR3 is CASRRDRGLHSPLHF. CDR3 DNA: TGTGCCAGCAGAAGGGACAGGGGCCTCCATTCACCCCTCCACTTT.